This T cell receptor (beta chain) came from a study of response to subunit inactivated influenza vaccine. Points from the study as a whole: Each seasonal flu vaccination may recruit only limited new T cells, authors suggested.

Germline CDR1 reads SGHRS; CDR2 reads YFSETQ. This CDR3 has 13 amino acids. The V end lost 0 bases, the J end lost 8 bases, and 9 bases lay between the germline ends. Of note for this clonotype: Its antigen is unknown.

A single record per CDR3 protein comes from TCRdb applying MiXCR to the RT-PCR reads. The repertoire holds roughly 500,000 distinct CDR3 sequences, with about 25% as singletons. The source is a man aged 50 to 59 who received an inactivated influenza vaccine. The V call is TRBV5-1, the J call TRBJ2-4; D is unclear. Material: CD4+ T cells sorted from PBMCs, obtained more than 4 days after vaccination. The CDR3: CASSLDKPDIQYF. The CDR3 DNA reads TGCGCCAGCAGCTTGGACAAGCCCGACATTCAGTACTTC.